These 5 T cell receptor beta chains came from one sample sequenced in a study of shared clonotypes between healthy human individuals. Sequencing was performed with immunoSEQ multiplex PCR; in TCRdb, only in-frame clones are kept and a portion is missing. The table lists over a million clones, around 98.5% of them singletons. The sequenced sample consisted of naive CD4+ T cells sorted from blood. Noted subset: CD45RA+ positively selected. The receptors originated from a man aged 25 to 45 in good health.

The chain is built from TRBV19 and TRBJ1-5, with 8 bases identical to TRBD1. The CDR3 runs to 16 residues. Germline assignment: CDR1 LNHDA and CDR2 SQIVND (reference sequence). V lost 5 bases, J lost 2 bases, and 8 bases stayed unmatched. The CDR3 spells CASSLRQGNGNQPQHF. In DNA, the CDR3 is TGTGCCAGTAGTTTGCGACAGGGGAATGGCAATCAGCCCCAGCATTTT.

The chain couples TRBV7-2 to TRBJ1-4; maybe TRBD1 (5 bases). V was pared by 4 bases and J by 8 bases, with 11 bases between. CDR1 and CDR2 (germline): SGHTA, FQGNSA. The CDR3 runs to 13 residues. The CDR3 is CASSWTNSEKLFF. The CDR3 DNA follows: TGTGCCAGCAGCTGGACAAACAGCGAAAAACTGTTTTTT.

In the case of this clone: The sample has other DNA sequences that encode this CDR3 too. The chain is built from TRBV5-1 and TRBJ2-2; D possibly corresponds to TRBD2 (5 bases). The V gene's germline CDR1 is SGHRS and CDR2 YFSETQ. The V end lost 1 base, the J end lost 2 bases, and 9 bases lay between the germline ends. CDR3 size: 15 residues. The CDR3 nucleotides read TGCGCCAGCAGCTTGTTGGGGAGTAACACCGGGGAGCTGTTTTTT. Translating gives CASSLLGSNTGELFF.

This clone appeared a few times. V usage is TRBV10-2 and J usage is TRBJ2-3, with TRBD1 as a possible D gene (7 bases). The CDR3 has 17 residues. The V end was cut by 3 bases, the J end by 6 bases, with 22 bases between. Germline V gene data show CDR1 as WSHSY and CDR2 as SAAADI. Written as DNA, the CDR3 is TGCGCCAGCAGTGATTTTGGGGGGACAGTGTTCTCCGATACGCAGTATTTT. It yields the protein CASSDFGGTVFSDTQYF.

The chain carries TRBV28 and TRBJ1-3; D remains ambiguous. The CDR3 sequence is 13 residues long. V was shortened by 5 bases and J by 0 bases, with 5 bases between the two germline ends. Germline V gene sequence: CDR1 MDHEN, CDR2 SYDVKM. As DNA, the CDR3 is TGTGCCAGCAGTGATGGCTCTGGAAACACCATATATTTT. Its translation: CASSDGSGNTIYF.